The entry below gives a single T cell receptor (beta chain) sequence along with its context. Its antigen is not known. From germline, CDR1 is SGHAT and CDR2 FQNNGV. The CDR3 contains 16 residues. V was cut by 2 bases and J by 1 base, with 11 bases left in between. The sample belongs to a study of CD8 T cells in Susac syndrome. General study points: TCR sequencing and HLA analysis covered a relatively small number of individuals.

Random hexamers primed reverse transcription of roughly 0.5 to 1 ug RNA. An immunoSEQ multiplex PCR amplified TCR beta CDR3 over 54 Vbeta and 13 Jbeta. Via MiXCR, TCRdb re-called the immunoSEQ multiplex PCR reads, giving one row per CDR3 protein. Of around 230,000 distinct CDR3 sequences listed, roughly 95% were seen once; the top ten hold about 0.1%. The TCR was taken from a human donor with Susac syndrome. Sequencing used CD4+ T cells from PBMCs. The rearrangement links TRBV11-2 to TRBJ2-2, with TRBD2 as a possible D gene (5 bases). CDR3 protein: CASSLFTGMNTGELFF. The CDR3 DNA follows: TGTGCCAGCAGCTTATTTACCGGGATGAACACCGGGGAGCTGTTTTTT.